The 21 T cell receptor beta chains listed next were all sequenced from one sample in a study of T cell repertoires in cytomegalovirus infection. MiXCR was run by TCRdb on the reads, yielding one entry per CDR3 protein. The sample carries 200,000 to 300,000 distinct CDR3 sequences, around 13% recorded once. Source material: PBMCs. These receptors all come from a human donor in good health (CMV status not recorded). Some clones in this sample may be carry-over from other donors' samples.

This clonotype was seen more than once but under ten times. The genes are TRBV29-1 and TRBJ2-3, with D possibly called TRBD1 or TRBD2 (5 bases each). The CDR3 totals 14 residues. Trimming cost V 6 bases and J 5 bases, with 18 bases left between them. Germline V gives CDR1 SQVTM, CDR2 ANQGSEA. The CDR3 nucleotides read TGCAGCGTGCGGGCGTGGGGCGTTGTAGATACGCAGTATTTT. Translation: CSVRAWGVVDTQYF.

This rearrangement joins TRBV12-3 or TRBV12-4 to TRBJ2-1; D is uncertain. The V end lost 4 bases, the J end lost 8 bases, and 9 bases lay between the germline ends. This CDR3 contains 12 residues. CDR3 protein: CASSYWDHEQFF. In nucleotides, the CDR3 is TGTGCCAGCAGTTACTGGGATCATGAGCAGTTCTTC.

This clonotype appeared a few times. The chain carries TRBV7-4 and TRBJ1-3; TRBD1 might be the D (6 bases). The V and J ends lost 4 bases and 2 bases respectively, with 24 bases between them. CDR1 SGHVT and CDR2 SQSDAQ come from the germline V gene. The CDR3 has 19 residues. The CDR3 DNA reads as TGTGCCAGCAGCTGGACTACTCCTGGACAGCCTCAGCCTGGAAACACCATATATTTT. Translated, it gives CASSWTTPGQPQPGNTIYF. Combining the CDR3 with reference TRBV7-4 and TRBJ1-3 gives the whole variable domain GAGVSQSPRYKVAKRGRDVALRCDSISGHVTLYWYRQTLGQGSEVLTYSQSDAQRDKSGRPSGRFSAERPERSVSTLKIQRTEQGDSAVYLCASSWTTPGQPQPGNTIYFGEGSWLTVV.

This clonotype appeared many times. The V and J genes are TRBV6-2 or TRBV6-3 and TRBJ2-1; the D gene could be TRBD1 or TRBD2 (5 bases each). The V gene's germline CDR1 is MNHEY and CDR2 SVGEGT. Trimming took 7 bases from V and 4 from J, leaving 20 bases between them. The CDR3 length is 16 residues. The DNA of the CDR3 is TGTGCCAGCACACCCGGACCCGGGACCCAGTACAATGAGCAGTTCTTC. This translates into CASTPGPGTQYNEQFF.

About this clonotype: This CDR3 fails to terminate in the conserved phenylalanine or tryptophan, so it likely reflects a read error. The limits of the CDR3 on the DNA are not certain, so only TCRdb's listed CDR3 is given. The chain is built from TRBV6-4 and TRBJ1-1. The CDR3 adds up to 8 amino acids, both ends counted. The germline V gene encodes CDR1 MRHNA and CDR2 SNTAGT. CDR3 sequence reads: CASGGRKI.

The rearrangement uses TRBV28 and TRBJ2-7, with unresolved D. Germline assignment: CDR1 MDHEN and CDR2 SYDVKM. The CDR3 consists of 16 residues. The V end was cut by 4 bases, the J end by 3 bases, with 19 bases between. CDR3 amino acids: CASSSSIPDGYYEQYF. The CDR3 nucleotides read TGTGCCAGCAGTTCTTCAATCCCGGACGGGTACTACGAGCAGTACTTC.

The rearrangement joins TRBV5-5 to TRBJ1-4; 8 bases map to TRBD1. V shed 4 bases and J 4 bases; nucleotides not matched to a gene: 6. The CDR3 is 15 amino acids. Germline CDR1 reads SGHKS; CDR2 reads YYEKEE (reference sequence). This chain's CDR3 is CASSTVTGGNEKLFF. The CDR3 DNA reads TGTGCCAGCAGCACTGTAACAGGGGGTAATGAAAAACTGTTTTTT.

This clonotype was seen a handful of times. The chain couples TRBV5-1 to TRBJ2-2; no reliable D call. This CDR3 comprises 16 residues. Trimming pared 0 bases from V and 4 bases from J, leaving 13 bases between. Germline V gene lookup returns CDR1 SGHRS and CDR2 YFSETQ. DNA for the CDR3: TGCGCCAGCAGCTTGGTGGGCTCTTCGAGCACCGGGGAGCTGTTTTTT. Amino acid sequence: CASSLVGSSSTGELFF.

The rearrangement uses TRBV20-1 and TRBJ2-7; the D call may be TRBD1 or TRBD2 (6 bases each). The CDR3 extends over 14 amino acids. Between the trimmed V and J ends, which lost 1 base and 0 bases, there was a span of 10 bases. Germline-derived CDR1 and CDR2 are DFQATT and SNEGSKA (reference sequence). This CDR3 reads CSARVPGASYEQYF. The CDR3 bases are TGCAGTGCTAGAGTCCCGGGGGCCTCCTACGAGCAGTACTTC.

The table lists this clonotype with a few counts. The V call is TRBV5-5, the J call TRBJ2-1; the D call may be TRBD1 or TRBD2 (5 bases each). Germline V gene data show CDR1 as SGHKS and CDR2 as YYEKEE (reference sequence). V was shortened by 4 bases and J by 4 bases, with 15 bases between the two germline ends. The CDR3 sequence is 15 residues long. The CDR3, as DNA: TGTGCCAGCAGCCGTCCGGGACCGAATTACAATGAGCAGTTCTTC. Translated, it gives CASSRPGPNYNEQFF.

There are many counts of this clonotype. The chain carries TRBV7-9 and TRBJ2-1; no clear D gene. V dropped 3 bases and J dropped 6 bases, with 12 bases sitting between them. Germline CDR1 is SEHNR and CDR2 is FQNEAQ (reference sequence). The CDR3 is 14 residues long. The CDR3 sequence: CASSFGLRSNEQFF. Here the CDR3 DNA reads TGTGCCAGCAGCTTCGGCCTACGAAGCAATGAGCAGTTCTTC.

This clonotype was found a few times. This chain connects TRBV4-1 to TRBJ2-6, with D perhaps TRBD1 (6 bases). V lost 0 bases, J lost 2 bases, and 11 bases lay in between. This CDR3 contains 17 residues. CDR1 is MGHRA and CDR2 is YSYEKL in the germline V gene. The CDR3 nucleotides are TGCGCCAGCAGCCAAGACTATAGGACAGCTGGGGCCAACGTCCTGACTTTC. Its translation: CASSQDYRTAGANVLTF.

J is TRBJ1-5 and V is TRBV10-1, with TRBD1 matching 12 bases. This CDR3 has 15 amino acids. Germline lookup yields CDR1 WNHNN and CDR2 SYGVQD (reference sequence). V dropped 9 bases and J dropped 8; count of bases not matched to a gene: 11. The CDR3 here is CARGWGTGGREPQHF. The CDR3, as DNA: TGCGCCAGGGGATGGGGGACAGGGGGCAGAGAGCCCCAGCATTTT.

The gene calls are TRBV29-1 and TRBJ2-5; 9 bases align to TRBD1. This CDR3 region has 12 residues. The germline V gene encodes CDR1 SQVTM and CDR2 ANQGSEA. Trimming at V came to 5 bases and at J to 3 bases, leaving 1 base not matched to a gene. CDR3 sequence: CSVRQGEETQYF. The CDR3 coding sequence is TGCAGCGTTCGACAGGGGGAAGAGACCCAGTACTTC. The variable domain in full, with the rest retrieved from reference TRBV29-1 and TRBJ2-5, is SAVISQKPSRDICQRGTSLTIQCQVDSQVTMMFWYRQQPGQSLTLIATANQGSEATYESGFVIDKFPISRPNLTFSTLTVSNMSPEDSSIYLCSVRQGEETQYFGPGTRLLVL.

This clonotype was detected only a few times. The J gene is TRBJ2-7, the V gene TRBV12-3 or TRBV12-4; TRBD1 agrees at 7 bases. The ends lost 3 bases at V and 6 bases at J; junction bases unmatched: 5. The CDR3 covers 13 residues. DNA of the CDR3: TGTGCCAGCAGTTTTAGTCGGGACAGCGAGCAGTACTTC. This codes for CASSFSRDSEQYF.

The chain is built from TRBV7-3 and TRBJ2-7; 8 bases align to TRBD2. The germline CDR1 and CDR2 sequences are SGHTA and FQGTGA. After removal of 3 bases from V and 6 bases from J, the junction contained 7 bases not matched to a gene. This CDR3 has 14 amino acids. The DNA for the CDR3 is TGTGCCAGCAGCTTGGGACTAGTGCTTGGCGAGCAGTACTTC. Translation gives CASSLGLVLGEQYF.

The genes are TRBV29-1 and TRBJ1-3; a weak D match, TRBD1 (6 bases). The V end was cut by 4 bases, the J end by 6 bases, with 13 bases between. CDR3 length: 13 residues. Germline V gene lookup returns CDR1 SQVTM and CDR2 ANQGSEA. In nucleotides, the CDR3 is TGCAGCGTTGCCGACAGGAGCTTAAACACCATATATTTT. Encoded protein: CSVADRSLNTIYF. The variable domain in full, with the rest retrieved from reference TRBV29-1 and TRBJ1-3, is SAVISQKPSRDICQRGTSLTIQCQVDSQVTMMFWYRQQPGQSLTLIATANQGSEATYESGFVIDKFPISRPNLTFSTLTVSNMSPEDSSIYLCSVADRSLNTIYFGEGSWLTVV.

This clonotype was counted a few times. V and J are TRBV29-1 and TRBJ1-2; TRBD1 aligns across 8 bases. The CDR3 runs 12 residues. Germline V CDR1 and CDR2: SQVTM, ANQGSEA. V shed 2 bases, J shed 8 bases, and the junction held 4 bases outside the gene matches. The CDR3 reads CSVEQGARGYTF. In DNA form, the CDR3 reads TGCAGCGTTGAACAGGGGGCTCGAGGCTACACCTTC.

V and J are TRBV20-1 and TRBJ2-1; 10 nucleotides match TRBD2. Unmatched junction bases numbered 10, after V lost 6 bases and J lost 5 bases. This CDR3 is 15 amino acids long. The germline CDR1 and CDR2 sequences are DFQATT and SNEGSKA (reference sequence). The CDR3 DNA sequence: TGCAGTGCCCAGGGAACTAGCGGGATTCACAATGAGCAGTTCTTC. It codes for CSAQGTSGIHNEQFF.

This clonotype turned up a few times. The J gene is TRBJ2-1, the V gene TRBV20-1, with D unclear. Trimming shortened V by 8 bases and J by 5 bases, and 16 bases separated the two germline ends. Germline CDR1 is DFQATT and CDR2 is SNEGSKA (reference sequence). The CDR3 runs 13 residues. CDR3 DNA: TGCAGTCCTATAGTTCTCGGGCACAATGAGCAGTTCTTC. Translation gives CSPIVLGHNEQFF.

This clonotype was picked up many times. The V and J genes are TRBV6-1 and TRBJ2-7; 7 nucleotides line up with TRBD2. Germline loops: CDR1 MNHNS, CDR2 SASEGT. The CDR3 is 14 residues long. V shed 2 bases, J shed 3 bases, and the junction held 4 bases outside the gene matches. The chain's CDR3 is CASSELAENYEQYF. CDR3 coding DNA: TGTGCCAGCAGTGAACTAGCGGAGAACTACGAGCAGTACTTC.